This T cell receptor beta chain appears in the sequencing data of a study of identical twins. This clonotype was seen only a few times. Its matching antigen is unknown. A universal primer site was created by template switching, with the cDNA bearing unique molecular identifiers. TCRdb redid the calling of the 5' RACE reads with MiXCR, one entry per CDR3 protein. The sample has hundreds of thousands of distinct CDR3 sequences; 21% are singletons. Notes on the study in general: Abundant cord blood beta clonotypes carried fewer insertions; memory repertoires showed none.

The V end lost 5 bases, the J end lost 6 bases, and 16 bases lay between the germline ends. Germline V gene lookup returns CDR1 DFQATT and CDR2 SNEGSKA (reference sequence). The CDR3 runs to 13 residues. These sequences were also reported in another study, on T cells expressing NK-cell markers. That publication notes: From sorted CD3+CD56+NKG2C+, CD3+CD56+NKG2C- and CD3+CD56-NKG2C+ T cells came the TCR beta repertoires.

The chain links TRBV20-1 to TRBJ1-1; D is undetermined. The clonotype was recovered from a woman between 18 and 30 years old in good health. Sequencing was performed on PBMCs. The CDR3 sequence: CSAPNNRVAEAFF. The CDR3 DNA sequence: TGCAGTGCTCCAAATAATAGAGTGGCTGAAGCTTTCTTT.